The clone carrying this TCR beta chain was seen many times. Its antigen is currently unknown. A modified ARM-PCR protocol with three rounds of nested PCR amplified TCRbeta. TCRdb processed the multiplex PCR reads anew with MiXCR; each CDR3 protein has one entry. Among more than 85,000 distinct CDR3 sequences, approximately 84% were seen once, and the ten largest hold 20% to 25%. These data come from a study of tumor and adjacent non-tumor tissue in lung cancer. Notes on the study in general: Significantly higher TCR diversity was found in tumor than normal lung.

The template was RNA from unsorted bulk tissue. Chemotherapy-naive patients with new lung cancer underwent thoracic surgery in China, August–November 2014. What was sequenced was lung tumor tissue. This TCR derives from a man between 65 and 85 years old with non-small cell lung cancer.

This CDR3 is CASRRTSGSLVHEQYF. CDR3 nucleotide sequence: TGTGCCAGCAGAAGGACTAGCGGGAGCCTAGTCCACGAGCAGTACTTC. This chain connects TRBV12-3 or TRBV12-4 to TRBJ2-7; 13 positions match TRBD2. V was clipped by 6 bases and J by 5 bases; unmatched bases: 10. The CDR3 sequence is 16 residues long.